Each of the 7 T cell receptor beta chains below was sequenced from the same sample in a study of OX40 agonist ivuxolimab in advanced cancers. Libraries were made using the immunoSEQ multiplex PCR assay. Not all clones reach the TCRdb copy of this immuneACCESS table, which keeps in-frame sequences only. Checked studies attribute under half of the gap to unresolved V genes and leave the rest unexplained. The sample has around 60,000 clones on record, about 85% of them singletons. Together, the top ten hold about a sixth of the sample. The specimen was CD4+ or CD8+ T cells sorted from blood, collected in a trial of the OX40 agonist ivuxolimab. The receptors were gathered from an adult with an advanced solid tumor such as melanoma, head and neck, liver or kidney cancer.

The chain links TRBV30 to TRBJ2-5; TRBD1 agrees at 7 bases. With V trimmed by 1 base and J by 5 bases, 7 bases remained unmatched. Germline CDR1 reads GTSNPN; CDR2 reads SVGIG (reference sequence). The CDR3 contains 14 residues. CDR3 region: CAWSADRVRETQYF. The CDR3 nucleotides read TGTGCCTGGAGTGCAGACAGGGTTCGGGAGACCCAGTACTTC.

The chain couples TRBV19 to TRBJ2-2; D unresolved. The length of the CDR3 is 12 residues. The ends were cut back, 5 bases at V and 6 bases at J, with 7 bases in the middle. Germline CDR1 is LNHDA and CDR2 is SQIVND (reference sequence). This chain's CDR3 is CASSWGPGELFF. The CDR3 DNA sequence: TGTGCCAGTAGTTGGGGTCCCGGGGAGCTGTTTTTT.

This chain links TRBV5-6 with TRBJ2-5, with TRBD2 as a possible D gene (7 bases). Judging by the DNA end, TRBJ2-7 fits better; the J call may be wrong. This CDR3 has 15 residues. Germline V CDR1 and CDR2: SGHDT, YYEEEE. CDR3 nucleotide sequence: TGTGCCAGCAGCCCGGGGGGCAGGGGTGCCTACGAGCAGTACTTC. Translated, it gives CASSPGGRGAYEQYF.

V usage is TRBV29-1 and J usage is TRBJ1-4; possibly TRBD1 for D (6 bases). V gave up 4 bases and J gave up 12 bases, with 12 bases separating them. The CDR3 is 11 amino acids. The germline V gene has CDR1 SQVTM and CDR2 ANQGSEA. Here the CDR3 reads CSVVQGQELFF. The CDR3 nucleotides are TGCAGCGTTGTACAGGGTCAGGAACTGTTTTTT.

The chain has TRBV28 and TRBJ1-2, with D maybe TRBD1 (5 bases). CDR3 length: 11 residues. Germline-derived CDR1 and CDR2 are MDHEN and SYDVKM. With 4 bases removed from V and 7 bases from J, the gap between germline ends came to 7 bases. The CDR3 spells CASSSRVGYTF. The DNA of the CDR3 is TGTGCCAGCAGTTCCAGGGTTGGCTACACCTTC.

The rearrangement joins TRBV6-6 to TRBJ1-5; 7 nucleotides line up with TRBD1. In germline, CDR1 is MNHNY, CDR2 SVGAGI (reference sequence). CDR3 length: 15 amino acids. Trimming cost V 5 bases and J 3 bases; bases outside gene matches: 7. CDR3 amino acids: CASSADRSNNQPQHF. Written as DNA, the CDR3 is TGTGCCAGCAGTGCGGACAGGAGCAACAATCAGCCCCAGCATTTT.

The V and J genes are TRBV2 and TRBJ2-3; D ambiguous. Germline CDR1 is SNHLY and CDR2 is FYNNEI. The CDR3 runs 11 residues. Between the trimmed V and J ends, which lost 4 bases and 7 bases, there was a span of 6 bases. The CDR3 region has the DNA TGTGCCAGCAGTGCTGGAAATACGCAGTATTTT. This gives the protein CASSAGNTQYF.